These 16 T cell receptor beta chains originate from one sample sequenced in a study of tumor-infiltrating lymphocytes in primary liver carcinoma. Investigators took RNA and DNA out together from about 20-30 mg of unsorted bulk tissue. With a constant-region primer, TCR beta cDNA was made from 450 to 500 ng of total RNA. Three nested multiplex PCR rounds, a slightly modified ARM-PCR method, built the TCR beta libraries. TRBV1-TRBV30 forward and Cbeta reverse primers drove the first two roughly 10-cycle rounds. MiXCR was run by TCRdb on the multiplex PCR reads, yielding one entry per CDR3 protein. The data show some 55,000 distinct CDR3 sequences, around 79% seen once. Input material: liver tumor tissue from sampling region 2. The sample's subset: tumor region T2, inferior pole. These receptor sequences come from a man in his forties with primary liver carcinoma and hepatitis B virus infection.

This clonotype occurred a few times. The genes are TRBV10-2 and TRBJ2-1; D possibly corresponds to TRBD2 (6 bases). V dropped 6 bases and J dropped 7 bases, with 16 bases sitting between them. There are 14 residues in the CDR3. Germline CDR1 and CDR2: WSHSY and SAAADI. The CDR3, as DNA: TGCGCCAGCAGCGGACTTGGGGGGAGGAATGAGCAGTTCTTC. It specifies CASSGLGGRNEQFF.

Written as DNA, the CDR3 is TGTGCCAGCAGCTTCTCCGGAATTGCTTATGGCTACACCTTC. It yields the protein CASSFSGIAYGYTF. V gene TRBV11-2 combines with J gene TRBJ1-2; no clear D. Per the germline V gene, CDR1 is SGHAT and CDR2 is FQNNGV. The CDR3 is 14 residues long. V was cut by 3 bases and J by 5 bases, with 13 bases left in between.

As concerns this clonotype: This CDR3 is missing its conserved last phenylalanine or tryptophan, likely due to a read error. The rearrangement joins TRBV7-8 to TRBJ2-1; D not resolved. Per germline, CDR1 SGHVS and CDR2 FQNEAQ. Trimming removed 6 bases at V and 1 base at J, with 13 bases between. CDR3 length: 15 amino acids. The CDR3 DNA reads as TGTGCCAGCAGACCGGCAGGCGGTTCCTACAATGAGCAGTTCTCC. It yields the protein CASRPAGGSYNEQFS.

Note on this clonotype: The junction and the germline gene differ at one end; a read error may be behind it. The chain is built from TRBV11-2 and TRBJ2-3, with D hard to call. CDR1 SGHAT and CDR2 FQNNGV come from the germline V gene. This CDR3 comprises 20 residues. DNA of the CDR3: TGTGCCAGCAGCCCCGGTGACCCCCTGCAGATAGTGAGTAGCACATATACGCAGTATTTT. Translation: CASSPGDPLQIVSSTYTQYF.

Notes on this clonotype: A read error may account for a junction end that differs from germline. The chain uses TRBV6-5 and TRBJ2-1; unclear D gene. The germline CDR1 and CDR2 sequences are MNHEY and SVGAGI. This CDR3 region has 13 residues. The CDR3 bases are TGTGCCAGCAGTACCCCGGGCGTCAATGAGCAGCTCTTC. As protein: CASSTPGVNEQLF.

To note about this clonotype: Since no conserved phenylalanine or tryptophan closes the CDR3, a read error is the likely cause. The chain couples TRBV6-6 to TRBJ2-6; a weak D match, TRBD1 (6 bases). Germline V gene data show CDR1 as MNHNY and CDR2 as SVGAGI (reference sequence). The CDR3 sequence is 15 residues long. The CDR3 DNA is TGTGCCAGCAGTCCTACAGGGTCCGGGGTCAACGTCCTGACTTAC. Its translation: CASSPTGSGVNVLTY.

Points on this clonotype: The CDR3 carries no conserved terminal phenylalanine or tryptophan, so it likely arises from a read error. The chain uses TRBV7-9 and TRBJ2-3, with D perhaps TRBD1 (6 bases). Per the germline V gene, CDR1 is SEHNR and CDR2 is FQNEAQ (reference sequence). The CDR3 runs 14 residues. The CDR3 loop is CASSLNRVPDTQYS. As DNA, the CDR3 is TGTGCCAGCAGCTTGAACAGGGTGCCAGACACGCAGTATTCT.

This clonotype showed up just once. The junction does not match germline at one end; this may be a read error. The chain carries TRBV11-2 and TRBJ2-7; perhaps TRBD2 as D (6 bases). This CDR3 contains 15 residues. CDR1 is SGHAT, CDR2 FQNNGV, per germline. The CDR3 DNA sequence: TGTGCCAGCAACTTAGCTCGGGAGAGGGATATTGAGCAGTACTTC. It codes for CASNLARERDIEQYF.

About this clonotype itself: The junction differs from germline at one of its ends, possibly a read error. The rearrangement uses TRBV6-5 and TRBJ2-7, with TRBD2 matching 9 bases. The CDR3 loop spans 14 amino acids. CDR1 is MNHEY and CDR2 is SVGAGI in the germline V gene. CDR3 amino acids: CVSRPEGLAYKQYF. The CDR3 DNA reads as TGTGTCTCAAGGCCGGAGGGACTAGCCTACAAGCAGTACTTC.

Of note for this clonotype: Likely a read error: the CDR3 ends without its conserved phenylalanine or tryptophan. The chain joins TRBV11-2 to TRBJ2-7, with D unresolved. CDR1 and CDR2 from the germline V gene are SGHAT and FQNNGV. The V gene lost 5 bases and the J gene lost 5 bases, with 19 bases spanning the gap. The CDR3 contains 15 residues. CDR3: CASSLGGTLPHEQYL. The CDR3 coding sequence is TGTGCCAGCAGCCTCGGCGGCACTCTACCCCACGAGCAGTACCTC.

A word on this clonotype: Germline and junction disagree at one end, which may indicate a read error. DNA of the CDR3: TGTGCCAGCAGCTTAACCGGCGGAGCCTACAAGCAGTATTTC. Protein sequence: CASSLTGGAYKQYF. The V and J genes are TRBV11-2 and TRBJ2-7, with D hard to call. The germline V gene encodes CDR1 SGHAT and CDR2 FQNNGV. CDR3 length equals 14 residues.

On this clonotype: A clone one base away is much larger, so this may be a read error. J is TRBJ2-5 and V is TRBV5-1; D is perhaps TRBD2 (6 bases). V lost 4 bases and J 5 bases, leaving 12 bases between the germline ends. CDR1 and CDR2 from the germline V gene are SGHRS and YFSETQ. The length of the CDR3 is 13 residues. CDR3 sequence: CASSARELETQYF. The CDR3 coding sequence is TGCGCCAGCAGCGCCCGGGAGCTGGAGACCCAGTACTTC. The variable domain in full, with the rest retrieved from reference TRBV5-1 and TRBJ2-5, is KAGVTQTPRYLIKTRGQQVTLSCSPISGHRSVSWYQQTPGQGLQFLFEYFSETQRNKGNFPGRFSGRQFSNSRSEMNVSTLELGDSALYLCASSARELETQYFGPGTRLLVL.

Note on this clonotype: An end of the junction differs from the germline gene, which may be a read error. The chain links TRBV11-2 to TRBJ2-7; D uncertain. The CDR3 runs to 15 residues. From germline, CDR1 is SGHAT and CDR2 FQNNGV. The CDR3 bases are TGTACCAGTAGCTTGGCTGCATCTAGCTCCTACGAGCAGTACTTC. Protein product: CTSSLAASSSYEQYF.

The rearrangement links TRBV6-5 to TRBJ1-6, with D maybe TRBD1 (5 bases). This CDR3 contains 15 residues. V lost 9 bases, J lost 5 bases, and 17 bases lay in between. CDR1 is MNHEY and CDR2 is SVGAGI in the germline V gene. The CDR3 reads CASQGVVIDNSPLHF. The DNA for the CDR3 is TGTGCCAGTCAGGGTGTGGTAATAGATAATTCACCCCTCCACTTT.

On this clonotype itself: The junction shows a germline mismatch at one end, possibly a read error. The CDR3 DNA sequence: TGTGCCAGCAATTATAGCGGCGGTCTAGCGGCATATGAACAGTTCTTT. This sequence encodes CASNYSGGLAAYEQFF. This sequence joins TRBV6-5 and TRBJ2-1; 7 bases are a match to TRBD2. Germline CDR1 and CDR2: MNHEY and SVGAGI. The CDR3 is 16 amino acids.

Here the CDR3 reads CASRLIILSSYNEQFF. The CDR3 region has the DNA TGTGCCAGCAGGCTTATCATACTTAGCTCCTACAATGAGCAGTTCTTC. The rearrangement uses TRBV6-6 and TRBJ2-1; D is unresolved. Germline V CDR1 and CDR2: MNHNY, SVGAGI (reference sequence). V gave up 6 bases and J gave up 0 bases, with 15 bases separating them. The CDR3 sequence is 16 residues long.